This T cell receptor (beta chain) emerged from a study of cytomegalovirus exposure and HLA in healthy donors. Study-wide background: The 95 to 150 validation repertoires, a later analysis reported, used the same platform as the 666 first-cohort repertoires.

About this clone itself: Its antigen is not identified.

CDR3 length: 15 residues. Trimming took 4 bases from V and 1 from J; bases not matched to a gene: 6. Germline V gives CDR1 SGHRS, CDR2 YFSETQ. Findings and caveats of the study: Cytomegalovirus-associated TCR beta chains were listed, numbering around 150. In a later analysis, first-cohort TCR clusters were found to tend to co-occur in the 130 or so validation repertoires.

Clones were sequenced by immunoSEQ multiplex PCR, and TCRdb holds only the in-frame ones, with some missing. Here the sample spans 110,000 to 150,000 clones, roughly nine tenths being singletons. The receptor was isolated from a man aged 18-30 years in good health and CMV-seronegative. The V call is TRBV5-1, the J call TRBJ2-7; 9 nucleotides line up with TRBD1. The specimen was PBMCs. CDR3 region: CASSRGQGGSYEQYV. The DNA for the CDR3 is TGCGCCAGCAGCCGGGGACAGGGAGGATCCTACGAGCAGTACGTC.